This section outlines one TCR beta chain sequence together with its context. Its antigen remains unidentified. This sample stems from a study of T cells after posttransplantation cyclophosphamide. Trimming pared 6 bases from V and 0 bases from J, leaving 9 bases between. The CDR3 covers 13 residues. From germline, CDR1 is MNHEY and CDR2 SVGAGI. Study-level findings and limits: Tissue-infiltrating T cells from skin or gut overlapped little with blood T cells. Donor CD8+ memory clones often dominated recipient blood repertoires at later times. After PTCy, TRB diversity resembled that of CNI/methotrexate controls.

This related bone marrow graft donor gave peripheral blood on the day of marrow donation. Only in-frame clones appear in the TCRdb table, and some are missing; sequencing was by immunoSEQ multiplex PCR. This sample has some 5,500 clones, with 95% to 98% found just once. The chain joins TRBV6-5 to TRBJ2-7; D is undetermined. The sample comprised memory CD4+ T cells sorted from PBMCs. This receptor was taken from a man aged 40-55 years in good health, CMV-negative, and a related stem cell transplant donor. CDR3 coding DNA: TGTGCCAGCAGGGAACAGAGCTCCTACGAGCAGTACTTC. Translation: CASREQSSYEQYF.